This T cell receptor (beta chain) was sequenced for a study of identical twins. Details on this clonotype: Its specificity is unknown.

Unique molecular identifiers were present on cDNA, and template switching added a universal primer site. TCRdb re-analysed the 5' RACE reads in MiXCR, keeping a single row per CDR3 protein. Of 1.5 million to 2 million distinct CDR3 sequences in the sample, around a third were seen once. Findings of the study overall: Out-of-frame TCR alpha sharing observed in monozygotic twins exceeded model estimates. Fewer insertions characterized abundant cord blood beta clonotypes, whereas memory repertoires showed none.

There are 14 residues in the CDR3. Germline V gene lookup returns CDR1 DFQATT and CDR2 SNEGSKA (reference sequence). After removal of 7 bases from V and 5 bases from J, the junction contained 10 bases not matched to a gene. This TCR was recovered from a newborn girl in good health. The chain employs TRBV20-1 and TRBJ2-2; 7 positions match TRBD2. The sequenced sample was cord blood. The CDR3 sequence: CSGSKVSGTGELFF. CDR3 in DNA: TGCAGTGGGTCCAAGGTTAGCGGGACCGGGGAGCTGTTTTTT.